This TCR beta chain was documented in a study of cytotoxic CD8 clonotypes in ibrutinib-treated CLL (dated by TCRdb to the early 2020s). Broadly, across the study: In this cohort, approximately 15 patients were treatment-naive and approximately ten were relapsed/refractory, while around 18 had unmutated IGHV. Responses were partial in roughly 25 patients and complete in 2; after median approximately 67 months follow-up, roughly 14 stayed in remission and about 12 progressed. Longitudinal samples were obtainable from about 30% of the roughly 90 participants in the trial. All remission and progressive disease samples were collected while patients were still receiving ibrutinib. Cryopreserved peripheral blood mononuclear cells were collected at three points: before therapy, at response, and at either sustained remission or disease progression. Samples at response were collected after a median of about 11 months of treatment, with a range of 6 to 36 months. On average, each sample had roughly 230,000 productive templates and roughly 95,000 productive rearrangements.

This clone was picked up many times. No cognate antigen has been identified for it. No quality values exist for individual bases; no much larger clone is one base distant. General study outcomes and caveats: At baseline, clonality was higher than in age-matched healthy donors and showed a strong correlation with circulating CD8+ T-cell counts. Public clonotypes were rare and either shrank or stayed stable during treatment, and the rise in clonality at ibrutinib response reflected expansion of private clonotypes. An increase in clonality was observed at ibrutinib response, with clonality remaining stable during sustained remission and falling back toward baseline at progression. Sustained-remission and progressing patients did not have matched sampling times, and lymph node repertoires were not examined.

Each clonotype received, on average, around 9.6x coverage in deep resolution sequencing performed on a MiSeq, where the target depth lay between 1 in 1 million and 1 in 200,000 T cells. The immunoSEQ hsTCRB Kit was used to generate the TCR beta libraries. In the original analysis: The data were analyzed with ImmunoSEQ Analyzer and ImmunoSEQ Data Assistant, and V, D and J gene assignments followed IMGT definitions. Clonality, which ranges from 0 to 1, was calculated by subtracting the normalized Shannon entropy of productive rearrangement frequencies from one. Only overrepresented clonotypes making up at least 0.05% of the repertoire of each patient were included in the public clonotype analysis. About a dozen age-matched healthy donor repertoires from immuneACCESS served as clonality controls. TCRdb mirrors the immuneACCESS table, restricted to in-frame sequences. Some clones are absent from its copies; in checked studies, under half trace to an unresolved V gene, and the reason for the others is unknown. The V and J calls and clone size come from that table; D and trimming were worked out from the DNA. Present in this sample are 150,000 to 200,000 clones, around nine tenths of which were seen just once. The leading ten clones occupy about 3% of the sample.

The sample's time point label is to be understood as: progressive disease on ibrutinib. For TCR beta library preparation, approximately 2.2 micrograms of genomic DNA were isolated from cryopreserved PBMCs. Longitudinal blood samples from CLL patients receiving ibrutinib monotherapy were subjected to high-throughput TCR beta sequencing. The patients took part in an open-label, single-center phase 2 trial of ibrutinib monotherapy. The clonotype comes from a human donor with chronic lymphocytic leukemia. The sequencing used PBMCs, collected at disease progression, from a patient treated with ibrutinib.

Read as DNA, the sequence is TGTGCCAGCAGCCCCCGCCGCTCTTGGGGCTACACCTTC. The encoded protein is CASSPRRSWGYTF. The rearrangement joined TRBV28 to TRBJ1-2; the D segment cannot be called with confidence. Between the V and J ends, shortened by 6 bases and 8 bases respectively, the junction contains 16 bases. The CDR3, cysteine through phenylalanine, is 13 amino acids long. Only CDR3 DNA remains: 39 bases, in frame from the first base. From a lookup of the germline V gene, CDR1 and CDR2 are MDHEN and SYDVKM.